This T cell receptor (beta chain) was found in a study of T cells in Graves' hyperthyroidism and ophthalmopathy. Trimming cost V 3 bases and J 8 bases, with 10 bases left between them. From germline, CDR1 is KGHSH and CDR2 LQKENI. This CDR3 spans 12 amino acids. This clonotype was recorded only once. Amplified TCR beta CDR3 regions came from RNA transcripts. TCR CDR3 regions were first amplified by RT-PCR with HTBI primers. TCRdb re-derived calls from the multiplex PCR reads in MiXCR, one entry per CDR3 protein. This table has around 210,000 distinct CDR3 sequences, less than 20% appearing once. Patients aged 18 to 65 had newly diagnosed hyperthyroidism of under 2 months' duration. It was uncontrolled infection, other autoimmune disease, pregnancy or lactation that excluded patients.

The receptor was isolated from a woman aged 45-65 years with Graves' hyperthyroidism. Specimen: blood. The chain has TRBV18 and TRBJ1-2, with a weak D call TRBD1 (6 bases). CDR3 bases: TGTGCCAGCTCACCCGGGGGCGTGGGCTACACCTTC. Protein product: CASSPGGVGYTF.